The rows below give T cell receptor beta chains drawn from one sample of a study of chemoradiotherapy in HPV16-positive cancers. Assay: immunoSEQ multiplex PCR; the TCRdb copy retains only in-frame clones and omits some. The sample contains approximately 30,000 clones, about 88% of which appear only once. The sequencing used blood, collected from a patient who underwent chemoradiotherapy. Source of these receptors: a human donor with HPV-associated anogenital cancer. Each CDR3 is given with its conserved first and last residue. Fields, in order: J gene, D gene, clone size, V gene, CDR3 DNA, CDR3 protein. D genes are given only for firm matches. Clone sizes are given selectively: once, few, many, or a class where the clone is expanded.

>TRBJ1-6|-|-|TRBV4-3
TGCGCCAGCAGCCAAGTTGGGTACGGGGGGGGTTCACCCCTCCACTTT
CASSQVGYGGGSPLHF
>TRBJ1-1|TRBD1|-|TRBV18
TGTGCCAGCTCTCGCGACAGGGGAGGCACTGAAGCTTTCTTT
CASSRDRGGTEAFF
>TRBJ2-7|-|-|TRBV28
TGTGCCAGCAGTCCTCCCCGCGGGGGCGGCTACGAGCAGTACTTC
CASSPPRGGGYEQYF
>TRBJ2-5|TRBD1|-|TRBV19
TGTGCCAGTCAGGACAGGGGCGGAGGGTACCAAGAGACCCAGTACTTC
CASQDRGGGYQETQYF
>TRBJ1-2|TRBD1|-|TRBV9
TGTGCCAGCAGTCCGCGGGGGGACAGGGACGGCTACACCTTC
CASSPRGDRDGYTF
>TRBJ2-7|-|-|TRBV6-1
TGTGCCAGCAGTGAAAGCCAGGATAGATTCTACGAGCAGTACTTC
CASSESQDRFYEQYF
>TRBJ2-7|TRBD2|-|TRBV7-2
TGTGCCAGCAGCTACACCGGGACTAGCGGGGGGCCACCCGGGCAGTACTTC
CASSYTGTSGGPPGQYF
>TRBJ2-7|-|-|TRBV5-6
TGTGCCAGCAGCTTGTATTTCCTAGTAGGCCGGAATTCCTACGAGCAGTACTTC
CASSLYFLVGRNSYEQYF
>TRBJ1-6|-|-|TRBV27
TGTGCCAGCAGCCTCATCCTGGGTTCTGAATATAATTCACCCCTCCACTTT
CASSLILGSEYNSPLHF
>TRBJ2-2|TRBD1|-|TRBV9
TGTGCCAGCAGCGTGCGGCAGGGGGCTCCCGGGGAGCTGTTTTTT
CASSVRQGAPGELFF
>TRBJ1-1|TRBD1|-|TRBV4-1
TGCGCCAGCAGCCAAGCTGAAGGGGGCATGAACACTGAAGCTTTCTTT
CASSQAEGGMNTEAFF
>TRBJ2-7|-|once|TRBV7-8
TGTGCCAGCAGCTTTGACGAAGTAGGAGGTCCCTACGAGCAGTACTTC
CASSFDEVGGPYEQYF
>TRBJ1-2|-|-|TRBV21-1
TGTGCCAGCAGCAAATACCGGACCTGTGGCTACACCTTC
CASSKYRTCGYTF
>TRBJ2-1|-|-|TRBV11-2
TGTGCCAGCAGCTTAGCCCTTAAGGGGGAGCAGTTCTTC
CASSLALKGEQFF
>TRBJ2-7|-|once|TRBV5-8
TGTGCCAGCAGCCCTTCCCTCTACGAGCAGTACTTC
CASSPSLYEQYF
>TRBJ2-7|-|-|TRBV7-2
TGTGCCAGCAGCTTAGGCAATGTCCGTGCCTACGAGCAGTACTTC
CASSLGNVRAYEQYF
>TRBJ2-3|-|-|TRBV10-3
TGTGCCAGCAGTCGGGGCACAGATACGCAGTATTTT
CASSRGTDTQYF
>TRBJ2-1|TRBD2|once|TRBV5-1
TGCGCCAGCAGCCTTAGCGGGAGCTCCTACAATGAGCAGTTCTTC
CASSLSGSSYNEQFF
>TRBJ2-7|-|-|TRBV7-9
TGTGCCAGCAGCTTTACCGGGGCTTCCTACGAGCAGTACTTC
CASSFTGASYEQYF
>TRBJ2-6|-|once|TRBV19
TGTGCCAGTAGTGGGGTGGCCGGGGCCAACGTCCTGACTTTC
CASSGVAGANVLTF
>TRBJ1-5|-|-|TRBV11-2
TGTGCCAGCAGCTTAGACGCGGGATTTGGCAATCAGCCCCAGCATTTT
CASSLDAGFGNQPQHF
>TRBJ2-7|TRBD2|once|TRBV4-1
TGCGCCAGCAGCCAAGATCTATCACTAGCGGGGGGGCCTCGCGAGCAGTACTTC
CASSQDLSLAGGPREQYF
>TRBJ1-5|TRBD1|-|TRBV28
TGTGCCAGCAGTTTAGGCCGGACAGGTGAGATAGGCAATCAGCCCCAGCATTTT
CASSLGRTGEIGNQPQHF
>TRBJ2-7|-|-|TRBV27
TGTGCCAGCAGTTTAAGGCCGAGCTACGAGCAGTACTTC
CASSLRPSYEQYF
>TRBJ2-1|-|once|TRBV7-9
TGTGCCAGCATCCCAACGGCACAGGGTTCCCTAGAGCAGTTCTTC
CASIPTAQGSLEQFF
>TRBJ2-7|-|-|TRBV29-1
TGCAGCGTTGAAAGTCCGGGTGGTACCTACGAGCAGTACTTC
CSVESPGGTYEQYF
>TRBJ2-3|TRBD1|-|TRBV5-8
TGTGCCAGCAGCTTGGGAGGGGGCGGAACAGATACGCAGTATTTT
CASSLGGGGTDTQYF
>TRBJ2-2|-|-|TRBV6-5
TGTGCCAGCAGCCCGACAGAGACCGGGGAGCTGTTTTTT
CASSPTETGELFF
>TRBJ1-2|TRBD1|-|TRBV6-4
TGTGCCAGCAGTGACTCTCCAGGGGGTTTCTATGGCTACACCTTC
CASSDSPGGFYGYTF
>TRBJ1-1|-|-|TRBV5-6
TGTGCCAGCAGCTTGGAATTTGTCAGAACCGGGATGGCTTTCTTT
CASSLEFVRTGMAFF